The source of this T cell receptor (beta chain) is a study of STAT5B mutations in CD4+ large granular lymphocyte leukemia. V lost 5 bases and J 5 bases, leaving 3 bases between the germline ends. The CDR3 is 11 residues long. Per the germline V gene, CDR1 is LNHNV and CDR2 is YYDKDF (reference sequence). Sequencing was performed with immunoSEQ multiplex PCR; in TCRdb, only in-frame clones are kept and a portion is missing. This table holds about 33,000 clones, about 70% found once. This receptor was taken from a human donor in good health. Sequencing used CD4+ T cells from blood buffy coats. The chain is built from TRBV15 and TRBJ2-2; no definite D call. For the CDR3, the DNA is TGTGCCACCAGCGTGACCGGGGAGCTGTTTTTT. Protein product: CATSVTGELFF.